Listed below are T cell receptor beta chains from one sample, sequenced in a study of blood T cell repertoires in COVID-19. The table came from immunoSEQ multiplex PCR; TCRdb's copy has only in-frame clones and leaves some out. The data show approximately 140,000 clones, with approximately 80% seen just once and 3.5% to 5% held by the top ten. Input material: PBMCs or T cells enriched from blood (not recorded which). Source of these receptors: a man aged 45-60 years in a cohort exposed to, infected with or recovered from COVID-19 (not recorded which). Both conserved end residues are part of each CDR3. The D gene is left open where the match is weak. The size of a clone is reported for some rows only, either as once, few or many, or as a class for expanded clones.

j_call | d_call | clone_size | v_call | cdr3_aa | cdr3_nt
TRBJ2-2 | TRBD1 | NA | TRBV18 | CASSPETGTGNTGELFF | TGTGCCAGCTCACCGGAAACTGGGACAGGAAACACCGGGGAGCTGTTTTTT
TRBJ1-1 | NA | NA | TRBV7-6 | CASSLGTTTEAFF | TGTGCCAGCAGCTTAGGGACAACAACTGAAGCTTTCTTT
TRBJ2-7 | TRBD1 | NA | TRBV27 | CASSGTGGNEQYF | TGTGCCAGCAGTGGGACAGGGGGCAACGAGCAGTACTTC
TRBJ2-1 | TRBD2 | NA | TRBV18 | CASSFGLAGDEQFF | TGTGCCAGCTCATTCGGACTAGCGGGAGATGAGCAGTTCTTC
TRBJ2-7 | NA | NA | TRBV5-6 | CASRVGHLYEQYF | TGTGCCAGCAGGGTAGGACACCTCTACGAGCAGTACTTC
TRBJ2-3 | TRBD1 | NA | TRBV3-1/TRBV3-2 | CASRDRGTDTQYF | TGTGCCAGCAGGGACAGGGGCACAGATACGCAGTATTTT
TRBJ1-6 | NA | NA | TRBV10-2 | CASSESGQSVNSPLHF | TGCGCCAGCAGTGAGTCTGGCCAGAGCGTGAATTCACCCCTCCACTTT
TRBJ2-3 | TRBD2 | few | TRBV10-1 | CASSEPGGGTDTQYF | TGCGCCAGCAGTGAACCGGGGGGTGGGACAGATACGCAGTATTTT
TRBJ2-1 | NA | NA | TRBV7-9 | CASSLGTPEQFF | TGTGCCAGCAGCTTAGGGACTCCAGAGCAGTTCTTC
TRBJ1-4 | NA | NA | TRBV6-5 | CASSILRVTNEKLFF | TGTGCCAGCAGTATCCTCAGGGTAACTAATGAAAAACTGTTTTTT
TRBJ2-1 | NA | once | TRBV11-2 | CASTIGGGQFF | TGTGCCAGCACCATCGGGGGTGGGCAGTTCTTC
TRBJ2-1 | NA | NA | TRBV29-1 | CSVEAFYNEQFF | TGCAGCGTTGAAGCGTTTTACAATGAGCAGTTCTTC
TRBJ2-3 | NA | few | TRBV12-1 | CASSGDLDTQYF | TGTGCCAGCAGCGGGGACTTGGATACGCAGTATTTT
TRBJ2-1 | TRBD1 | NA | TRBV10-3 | CAISESTDRGRPYNEQFF | TGTGCCATCAGTGAGTCGACGGACAGGGGGCGGCCCTACAATGAGCAGTTCTTC
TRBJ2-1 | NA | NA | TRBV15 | CATSGPRGGEEQFF | TGTGCCACCAGCGGACCACGCGGGGGCGAGGAGCAGTTCTTC
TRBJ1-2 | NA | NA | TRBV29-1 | CSSRGGGGYTF | TGCAGCTCCCGGGGCGGGGGTGGCTACACCTTC
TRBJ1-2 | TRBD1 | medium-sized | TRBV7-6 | CASSSRDRGPYGYTF | TGTGCCAGCAGCTCCCGGGACAGAGGCCCCTATGGCTACACCTTC
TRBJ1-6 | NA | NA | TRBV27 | CASSLSSLTAFHSPLHF | TGTGCCAGCAGTTTATCTTCATTGACAGCCTTTCATTCACCCCTCCACTTT
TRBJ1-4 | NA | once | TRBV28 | CASSFRGTTNEKLFF | TGTGCCAGCAGTTTCAGAGGCACAACTAATGAAAAACTGTTTTTT
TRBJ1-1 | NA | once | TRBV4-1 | CASSDGAEAFF | TGCGCCAGCAGCGATGGAGCCGAAGCTTTCTTT
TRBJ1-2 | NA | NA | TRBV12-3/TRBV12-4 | CASSSPGVGGYTF | TGTGCCAGCAGTTCCCCAGGGGTAGGGGGCTACACCTTC
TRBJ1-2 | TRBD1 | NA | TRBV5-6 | CASSPTGIGYTF | TGTGCCAGCAGCCCGACAGGGATTGGCTACACCTTC
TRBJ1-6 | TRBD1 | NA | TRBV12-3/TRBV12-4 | CASSRGGQLSF | TGTGCCAGCAGTCGAGGGGGACAGCTTTCGTTT
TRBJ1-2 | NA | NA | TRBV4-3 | CASSQEGELGYGYTF | TGCGCCAGCAGCCAAGAGGGCGAACTGGGCTATGGCTACACCTTC
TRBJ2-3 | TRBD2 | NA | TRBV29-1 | CSVATSGVAGGQYF | TGCAGCGTAGCTACTAGCGGGGTAGCCGGGGGGCAGTATTTT
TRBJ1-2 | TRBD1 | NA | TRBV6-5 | CASSLDRRGPNYGYTF | TGTGCCAGCAGTTTGGACCGCAGGGGGCCGAACTATGGCTACACCTTC
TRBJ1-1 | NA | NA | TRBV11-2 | CASSSPQQDTEAFF | TGTGCCAGCAGCTCCCCTCAGCAGGACACTGAAGCTTTCTTT
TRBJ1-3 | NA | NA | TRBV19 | CASSGQATGNTIYF | TGTGCCAGTAGTGGGCAGGCGACTGGAAACACCATATATTTT
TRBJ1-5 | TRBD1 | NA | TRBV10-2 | CATQRQGPNQPQHF | TGCGCCACCCAGAGACAGGGACCGAATCAGCCCCAGCATTTT
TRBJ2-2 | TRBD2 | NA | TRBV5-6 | CASSFRQLAGVGELFF | TGTGCCAGCAGCTTCAGGCAGCTAGCGGGAGTTGGGGAGCTGTTTTTT
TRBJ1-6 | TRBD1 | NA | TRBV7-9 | CASSGTGGNSPLHF | TGTGCCAGCAGCGGGACAGGGGGAAATTCACCCCTCCACTTT
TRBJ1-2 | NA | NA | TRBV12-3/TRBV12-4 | CASSLYGSYTF | TGTGCCAGCAGCCTGTACGGGTCCTACACCTTC
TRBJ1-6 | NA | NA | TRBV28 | CASRLNSPLHF | TGTGCCAGCAGACTAAATTCACCCCTCCACTTT
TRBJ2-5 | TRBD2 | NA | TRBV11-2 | CASSLEAGGGETQYF | TGTGCCAGCAGCTTAGAGGCGGGAGGGGGGGAGACCCAGTACTTC
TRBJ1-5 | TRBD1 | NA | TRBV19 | CASARDRANQPQHF | TGTGCCAGTGCCCGGGACAGAGCAAATCAGCCCCAGCATTTT
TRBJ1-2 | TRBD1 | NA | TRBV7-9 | CASSKTLGETGGRGYTF | TGTGCCAGCAGCAAGACCCTGGGGGAAACAGGGGGGAGAGGCTACACCTTC
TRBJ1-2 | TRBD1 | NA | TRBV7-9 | CASSSTGLNYGYTF | TGTGCCAGCAGCTCGACAGGGCTTAACTATGGCTACACCTTC
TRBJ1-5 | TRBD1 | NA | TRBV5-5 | CASSTDRGNQPQHF | TGTGCCAGCAGCACCGACAGGGGGAATCAGCCCCAGCATTTT
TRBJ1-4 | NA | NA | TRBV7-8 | CASSLEFRGLGEKLFF | TGTGCCAGCAGCTTAGAGTTCAGGGGCCTTGGTGAAAAACTGTTTTTT
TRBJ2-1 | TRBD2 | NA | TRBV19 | CATRLAGRSYNEQFF | TGTGCCACTAGACTAGCGGGCCGCTCCTACAATGAGCAGTTCTTC
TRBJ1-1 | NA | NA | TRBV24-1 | CATSDLLGFKGPDTEAFF | TGTGCCACCAGTGATTTGTTGGGTTTCAAGGGGCCAGACACTGAAGCTTTCTTT
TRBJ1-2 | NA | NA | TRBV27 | CASRRNRAASYGYTF | TGTGCCAGCAGACGCAACAGGGCAGCCAGTTATGGCTACACCTTC